These T cell receptor beta chains were read from a single sample in a study of blood T cell repertoires in COVID-19. Measured with immunoSEQ multiplex PCR; TCRdb has only the in-frame clones, and not every one. The sample has fewer than 350,000 clones, roughly 88% seen once; the top ten hold about 2.3%. The specimen was PBMCs or T cells enriched from blood (not recorded which). The receptors here all came from a woman aged 40 to 49 with acute COVID-19. Each CDR3 is given without its conserved first and last residue.

V gene: TRBV3-1/TRBV3-2; J gene: TRBJ1-6; CDR3 protein: ASSQDDRENSPLH
V gene: TRBV5-4; J gene: TRBJ2-7; CDR3 protein: ASSTGVGQGPSTREQY
V gene: TRBV4-1; J gene: TRBJ1-4; CDR3 protein: ASSQVSSNEKLF
V gene: TRBV13; J gene: TRBJ1-2; CDR3 protein: ASSGTYGYT
V gene: TRBV2; J gene: TRBJ1-3; CDR3 protein: ASSSQGDSGNTIY
V gene: TRBV6-5; J gene: TRBJ2-2; CDR3 protein: ASSFRTSNTGELF
V gene: TRBV7-9; J gene: TRBJ1-2; CDR3 protein: ASSPGDYYGYT
V gene: TRBV29-1; J gene: TRBJ2-5; CDR3 protein: SDRGPSETQY
V gene: TRBV5-1; J gene: TRBJ2-2; CDR3 protein: ASSLALAGGRELF
V gene: TRBV7-8; J gene: TRBJ2-7; CDR3 protein: ASSLTYEQY
V gene: TRBV7-2; J gene: TRBJ2-7; CDR3 protein: ASSYTSVSYEQY
V gene: TRBV12-3/TRBV12-4; J gene: TRBJ2-7; CDR3 protein: ASSRAYEQY
V gene: TRBV11-2; J gene: TRBJ2-7; CDR3 protein: ASSLAHRSSYEQY
V gene: TRBV11-3; J gene: TRBJ1-2; CDR3 protein: ASSLRVLGQGTGYGYT
V gene: TRBV19; J gene: TRBJ1-6; CDR3 protein: ASSIVESSPLH
V gene: TRBV7-3; J gene: TRBJ2-2; CDR3 protein: ASSLNGQGNTGELF
V gene: TRBV6-1; J gene: TRBJ1-1; CDR3 protein: ASSEALAGWNTEAF
V gene: TRBV4-1; J gene: TRBJ1-1; CDR3 protein: ASNLWTGHTEAF
V gene: TRBV30; J gene: TRBJ2-3; CDR3 protein: AVSGNNTDTQY
V gene: TRBV19; J gene: TRBJ1-6; CDR3 protein: ASSPGQASPLH
V gene: TRBV19; J gene: TRBJ1-1; CDR3 protein: ASSIDRGAVGGAF
V gene: TRBV12-3/TRBV12-4; J gene: TRBJ2-3; CDR3 protein: ASGGATDTQY
V gene: TRBV27; J gene: TRBJ2-3; CDR3 protein: ASKTSVDISTDTQY
V gene: TRBV2; J gene: TRBJ2-7; CDR3 protein: ASRIGTGSYEQY
V gene: TRBV13; J gene: TRBJ1-3; CDR3 protein: ASSLYTGNTIY
V gene: TRBV9; J gene: TRBJ2-7; CDR3 protein: ASSPTQSTGEQY
V gene: TRBV9; J gene: TRBJ2-4; CDR3 protein: ASSAGQGASGIQY
V gene: TRBV5-1; J gene: TRBJ2-7; CDR3 protein: ASSLVGTWEQY
V gene: TRBV3-1/TRBV3-2; J gene: TRBJ1-6; CDR3 protein: ASSQSRGNSPLH